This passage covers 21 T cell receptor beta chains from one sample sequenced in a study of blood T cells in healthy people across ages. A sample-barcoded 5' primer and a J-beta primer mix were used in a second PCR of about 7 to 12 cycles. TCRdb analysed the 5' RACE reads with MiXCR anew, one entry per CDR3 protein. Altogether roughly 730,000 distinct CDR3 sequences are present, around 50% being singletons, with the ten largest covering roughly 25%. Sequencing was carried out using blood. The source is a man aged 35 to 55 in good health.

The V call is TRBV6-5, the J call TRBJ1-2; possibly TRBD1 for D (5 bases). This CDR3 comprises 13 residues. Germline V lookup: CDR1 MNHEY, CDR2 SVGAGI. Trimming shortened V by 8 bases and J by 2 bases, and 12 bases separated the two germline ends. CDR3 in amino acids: CASLGTANYGYTF. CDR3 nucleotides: TGTGCCAGCCTAGGGACGGCAAACTATGGCTACACCTTC.

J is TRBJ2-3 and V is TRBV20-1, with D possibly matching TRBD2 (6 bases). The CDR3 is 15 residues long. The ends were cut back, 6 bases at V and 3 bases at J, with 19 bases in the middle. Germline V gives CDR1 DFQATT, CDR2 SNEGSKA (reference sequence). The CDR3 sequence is CSAAAGWGVTDTQYF. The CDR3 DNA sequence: TGCAGTGCGGCAGCCGGTTGGGGGGTAACAGATACGCAGTATTTT.

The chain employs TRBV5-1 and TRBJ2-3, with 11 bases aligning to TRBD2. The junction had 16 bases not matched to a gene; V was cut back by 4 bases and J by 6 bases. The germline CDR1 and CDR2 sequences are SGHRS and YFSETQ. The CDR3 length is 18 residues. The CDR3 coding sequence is TGCGCCAGCAGCATATACTCACTTAGCGGGGGGGCAGTGGATACGCAGTATTTT. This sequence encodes CASSIYSLSGGAVDTQYF.

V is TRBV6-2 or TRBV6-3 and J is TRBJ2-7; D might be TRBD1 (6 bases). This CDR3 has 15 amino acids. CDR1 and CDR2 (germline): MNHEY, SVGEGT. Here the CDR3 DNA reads TGTCGAACAAAGCCTGGACAGTCGTACTCCTACGAGCAGTACTTC. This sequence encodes CRTKPGQSYSYEQYF.

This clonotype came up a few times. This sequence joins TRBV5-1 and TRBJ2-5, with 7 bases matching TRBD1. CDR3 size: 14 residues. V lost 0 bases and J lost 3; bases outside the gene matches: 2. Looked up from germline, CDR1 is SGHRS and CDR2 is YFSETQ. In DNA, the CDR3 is TGCGCCAGCAGCTTGGAAGGGACAGAAGAGACCCAGTACTTC. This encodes CASSLEGTEETQYF.

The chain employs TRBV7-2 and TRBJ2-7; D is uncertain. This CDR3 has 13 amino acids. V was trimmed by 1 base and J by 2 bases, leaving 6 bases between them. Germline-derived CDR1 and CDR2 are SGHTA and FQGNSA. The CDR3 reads CASSLEVPYEQYF. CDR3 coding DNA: TGTGCCAGCAGCTTAGAGGTCCCCTACGAGCAGTACTTC.

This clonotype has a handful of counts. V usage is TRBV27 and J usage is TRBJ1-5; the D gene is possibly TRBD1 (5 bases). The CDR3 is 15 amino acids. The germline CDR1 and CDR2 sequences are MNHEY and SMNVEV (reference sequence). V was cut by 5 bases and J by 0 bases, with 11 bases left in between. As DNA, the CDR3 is TGTGCCAGCAGTCCTCCAGGGTATAGCAATCAGCCCCAGCATTTT. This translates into CASSPPGYSNQPQHF.

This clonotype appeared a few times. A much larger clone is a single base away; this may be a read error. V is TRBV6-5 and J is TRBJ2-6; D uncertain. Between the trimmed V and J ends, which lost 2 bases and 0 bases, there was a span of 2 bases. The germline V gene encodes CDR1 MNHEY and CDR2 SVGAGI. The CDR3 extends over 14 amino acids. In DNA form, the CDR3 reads TGTGCCAGCAGTTACCGCTCTGGGGCCAACGTCCTGACTTTC. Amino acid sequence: CASSYRSGANVLTF.

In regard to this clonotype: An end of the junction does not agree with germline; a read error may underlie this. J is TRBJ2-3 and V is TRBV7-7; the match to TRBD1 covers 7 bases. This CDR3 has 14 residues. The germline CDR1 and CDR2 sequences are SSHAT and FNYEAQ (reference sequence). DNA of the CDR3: TGTGCTAGCAGCACACGGGACAGTCCAGATACGCAGTATTTT. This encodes CASSTRDSPDTQYF. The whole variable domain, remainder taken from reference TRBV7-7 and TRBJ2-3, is GAGVSQSPRYKVTKRGQDVTLRCDPISSHATLYWYQQALGQGPEFLTYFNYEAQPDKSGLPSDRFSAERPEGSISTLTIQRTEQRDSAMYRCASSTRDSPDTQYFGPGTRLTVL.

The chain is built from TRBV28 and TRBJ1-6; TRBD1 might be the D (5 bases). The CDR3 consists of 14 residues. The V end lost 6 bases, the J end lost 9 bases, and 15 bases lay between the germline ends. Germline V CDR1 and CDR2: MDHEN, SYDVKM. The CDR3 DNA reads TGTGCCAGCAGCGCCGGGACGATTGGTTCACCCCTCCACTTT. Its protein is CASSAGTIGSPLHF.

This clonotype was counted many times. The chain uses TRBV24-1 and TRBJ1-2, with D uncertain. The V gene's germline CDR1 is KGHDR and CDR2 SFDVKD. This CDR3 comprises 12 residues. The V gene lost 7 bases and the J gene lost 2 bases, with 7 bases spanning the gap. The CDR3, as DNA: TGTGCCACCAGCACCGTCAACTATGGCTACACCTTC. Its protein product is CATSTVNYGYTF.

In nucleotides, the CDR3 is TGTGCCAGCAGTGTGCAAGGGGTTAGCTACGAGCAGTACTTC. Translated, it gives CASSVQGVSYEQYF. The chain carries TRBV2 and TRBJ2-7, with a tentative D call TRBD1 (5 bases). In germline, CDR1 is SNHLY, CDR2 FYNNEI. The CDR3 spans 14 residues. V lost 4 bases and J 3 bases, leaving 13 bases between the germline ends.

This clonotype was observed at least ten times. Here the CDR3 DNA reads TGTGCCAGCAGTCGCGGGCAGGAGACCCAGTACTTC. It specifies CASSRGQETQYF. The chain is built from TRBV27 and TRBJ2-5; tentatively, D is TRBD2 (5 bases). Germline CDR1 MNHEY, CDR2 SMNVEV (reference sequence). V gave up 5 bases and J gave up 5 bases, with 9 bases separating them. This CDR3 region has 12 residues.

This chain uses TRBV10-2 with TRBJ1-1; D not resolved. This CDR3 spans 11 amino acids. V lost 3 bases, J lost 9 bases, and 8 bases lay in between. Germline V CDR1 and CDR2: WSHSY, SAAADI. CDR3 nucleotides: TGCGCCAGCAGTGATTCGTACAAAGCTTTCTTT. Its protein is CASSDSYKAFF.

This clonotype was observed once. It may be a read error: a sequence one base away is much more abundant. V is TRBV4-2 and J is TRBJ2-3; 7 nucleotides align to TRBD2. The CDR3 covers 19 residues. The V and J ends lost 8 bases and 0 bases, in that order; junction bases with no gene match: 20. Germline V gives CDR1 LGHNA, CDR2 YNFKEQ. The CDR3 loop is CASGRQKPSGKQSTDTQYF. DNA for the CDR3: TGTGCCAGCGGCCGTCAGAAGCCTAGCGGAAAACAAAGCACAGATACGCAGTATTTT.

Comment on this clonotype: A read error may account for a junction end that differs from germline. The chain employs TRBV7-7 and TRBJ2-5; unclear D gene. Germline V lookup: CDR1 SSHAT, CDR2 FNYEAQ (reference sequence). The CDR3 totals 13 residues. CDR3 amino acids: CASSSYEEETQYF. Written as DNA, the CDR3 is TGTGCTAGCAGCTCTTATGAGGAAGAGACCCAGTACTTC.

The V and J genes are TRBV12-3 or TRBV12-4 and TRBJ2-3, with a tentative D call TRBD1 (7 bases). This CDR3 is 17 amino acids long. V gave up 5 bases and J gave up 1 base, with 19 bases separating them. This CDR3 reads CASSPGGHRLGTDTQYF. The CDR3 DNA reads TGTGCCAGCAGTCCAGGGGGGCACAGATTGGGCACAGATACGCAGTATTTT.

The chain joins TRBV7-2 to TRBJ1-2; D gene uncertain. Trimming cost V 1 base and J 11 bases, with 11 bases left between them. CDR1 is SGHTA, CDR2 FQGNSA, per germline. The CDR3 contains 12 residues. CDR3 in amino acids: CASSLVAGVYTF. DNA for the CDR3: TGTGCCAGCAGCTTAGTGGCAGGTGTTTACACCTTC.

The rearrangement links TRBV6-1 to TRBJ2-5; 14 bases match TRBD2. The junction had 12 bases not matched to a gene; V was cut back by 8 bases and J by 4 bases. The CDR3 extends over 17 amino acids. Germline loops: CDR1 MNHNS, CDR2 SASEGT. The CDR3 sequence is CASGKTSGGAYGETQYF. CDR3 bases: TGTGCCAGCGGAAAGACTAGCGGGGGGGCCTATGGAGAGACCCAGTACTTC.

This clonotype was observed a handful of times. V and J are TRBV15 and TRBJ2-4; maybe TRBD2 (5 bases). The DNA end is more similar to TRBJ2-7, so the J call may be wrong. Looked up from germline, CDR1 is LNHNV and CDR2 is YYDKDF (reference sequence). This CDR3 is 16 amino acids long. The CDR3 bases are TGTGCCACCAGCAGAGAAACCCGAGGGTACACCTACGAGCAGTACTTC. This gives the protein CATSRETRGYTYEQYF.

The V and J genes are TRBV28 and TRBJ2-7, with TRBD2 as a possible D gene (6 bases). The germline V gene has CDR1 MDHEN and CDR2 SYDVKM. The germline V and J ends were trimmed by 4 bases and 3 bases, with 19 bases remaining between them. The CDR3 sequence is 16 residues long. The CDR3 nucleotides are TGTGCCAGCAGTTCTGGAGATGGGGGGATCCGCTACGAGCAGTACTTC. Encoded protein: CASSSGDGGIRYEQYF.